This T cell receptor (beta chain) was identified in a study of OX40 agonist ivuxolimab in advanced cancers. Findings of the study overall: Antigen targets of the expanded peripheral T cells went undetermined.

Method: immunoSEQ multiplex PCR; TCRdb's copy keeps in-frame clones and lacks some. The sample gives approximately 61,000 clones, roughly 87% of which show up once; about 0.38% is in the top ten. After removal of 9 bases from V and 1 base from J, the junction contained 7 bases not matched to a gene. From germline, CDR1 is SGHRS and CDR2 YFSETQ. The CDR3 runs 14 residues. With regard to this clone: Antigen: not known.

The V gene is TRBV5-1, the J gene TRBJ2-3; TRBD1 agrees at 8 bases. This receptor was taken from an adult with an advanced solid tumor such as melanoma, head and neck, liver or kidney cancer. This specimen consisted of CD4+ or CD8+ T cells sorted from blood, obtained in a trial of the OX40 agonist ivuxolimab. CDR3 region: CATQTGVGTDTQYF. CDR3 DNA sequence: TGCGCCACCCAGACAGGGGTCGGCACAGATACGCAGTATTTT.